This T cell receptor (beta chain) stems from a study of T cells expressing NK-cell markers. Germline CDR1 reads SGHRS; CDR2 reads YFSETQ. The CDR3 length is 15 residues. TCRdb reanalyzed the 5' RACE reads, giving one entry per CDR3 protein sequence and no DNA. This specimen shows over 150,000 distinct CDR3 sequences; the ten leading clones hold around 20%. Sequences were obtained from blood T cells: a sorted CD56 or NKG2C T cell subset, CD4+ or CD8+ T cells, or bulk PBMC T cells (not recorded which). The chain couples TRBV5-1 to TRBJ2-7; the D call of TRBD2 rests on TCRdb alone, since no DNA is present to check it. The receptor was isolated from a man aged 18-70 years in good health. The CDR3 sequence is CASSEGQRKTYEQYF.